This TCR beta chain derives from a study of post-analysis software for immune sequencing data. Turning to this clonotype: Its target is not known.

TCR beta cDNA libraries had unique molecular identifiers. TCRdb ran MiXCR on the PCR reads and lists one entry per CDR3 protein. The sample lists under 900,000 distinct CDR3 sequences; approximately 57% were seen once. Broader study findings: Comparison with controls showed significantly lower normalized Chao1 diversity in multiple sclerosis patients.

Sequencing input: blood. The sequence came from a girl aged 10-17 years with multiple sclerosis.

CDR3: CSVGGFSPYNEQFF. The CDR3 DNA is TGCAGCGTTGGGGGGTTCAGCCCCTACAATGAGCAGTTCTTC. The chain joins TRBV29-1 to TRBJ2-1; D tentatively fits TRBD1 or TRBD2 (5 bases each). Trimming shortened V by 4 bases and J by 2 bases, and 12 bases separated the two germline ends. Germline values: CDR1 SQVTM, CDR2 ANQGSEA. The CDR3 is 14 amino acids.